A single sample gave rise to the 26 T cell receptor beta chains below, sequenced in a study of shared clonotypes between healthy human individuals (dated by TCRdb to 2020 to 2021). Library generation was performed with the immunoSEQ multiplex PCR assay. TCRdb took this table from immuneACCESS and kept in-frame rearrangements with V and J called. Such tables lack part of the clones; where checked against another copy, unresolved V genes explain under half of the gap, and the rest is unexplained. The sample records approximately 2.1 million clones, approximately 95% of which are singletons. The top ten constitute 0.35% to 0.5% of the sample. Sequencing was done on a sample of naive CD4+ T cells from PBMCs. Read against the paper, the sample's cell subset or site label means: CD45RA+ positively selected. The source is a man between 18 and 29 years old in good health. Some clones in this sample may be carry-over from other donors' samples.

CDR3 residues: CSGQGVNTEAFF. CDR3 in DNA: TGCAGCGGACAGGGGGTGAACACTGAAGCTTTCTTT. The chain is built from TRBV29-1 and TRBJ1-1, with 9 bases that match TRBD1. The CDR3 spans 12 residues. J lost 0 bases, V lost 7 bases, and 0 bases had no gene match. Germline V gives CDR1 SQVTM, CDR2 ANQGSEA.

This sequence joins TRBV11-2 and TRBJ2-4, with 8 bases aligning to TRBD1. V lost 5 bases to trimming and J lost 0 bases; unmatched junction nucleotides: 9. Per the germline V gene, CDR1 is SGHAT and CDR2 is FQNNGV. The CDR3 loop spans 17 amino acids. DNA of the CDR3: TGTGCCAGCAGCCCGCACCAGGGGGCAAAAGCCAAAAACATTCAGTACTTC. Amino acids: CASSPHQGAKAKNIQYF.

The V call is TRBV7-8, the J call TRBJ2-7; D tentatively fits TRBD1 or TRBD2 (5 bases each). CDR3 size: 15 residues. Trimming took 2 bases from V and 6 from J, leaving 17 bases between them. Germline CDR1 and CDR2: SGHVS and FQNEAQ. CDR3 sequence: CASSLRDGLVGEQYF. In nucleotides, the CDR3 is TGTGCCAGCAGCTTAAGGGACGGCCTAGTTGGCGAGCAGTACTTC.

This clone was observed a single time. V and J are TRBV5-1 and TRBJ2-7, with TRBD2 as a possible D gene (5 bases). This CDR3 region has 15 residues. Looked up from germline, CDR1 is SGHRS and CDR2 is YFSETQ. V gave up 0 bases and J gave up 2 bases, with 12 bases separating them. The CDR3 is CASSLAAGSAYEQYF. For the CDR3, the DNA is TGCGCCAGCAGCTTGGCCGCAGGTAGCGCCTACGAGCAGTACTTC.

This CDR3 reads CASFPRLAGSNEQFF. The CDR3, as DNA: TGTGCCAGCTTCCCCCGACTAGCGGGATCCAATGAGCAGTTCTTC. The chain carries TRBV27 and TRBJ2-1, with 11 bases fitting TRBD2. There are 15 residues in the CDR3. CDR1 and CDR2 from the germline V gene are MNHEY and SMNVEV (reference sequence). With 8 bases clipped from V and 6 bases from J, the junction kept 9 bases outside the gene matches.

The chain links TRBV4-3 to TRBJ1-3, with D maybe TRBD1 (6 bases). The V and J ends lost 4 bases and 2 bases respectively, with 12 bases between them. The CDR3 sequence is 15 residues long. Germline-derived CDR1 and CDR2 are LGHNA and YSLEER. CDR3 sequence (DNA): TGCGCCAGCAGCCGAGTACAGGGCCCTGGAAACACCATATATTTT. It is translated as CASSRVQGPGNTIYF.

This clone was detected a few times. Written as DNA, the CDR3 is TGTGCCAGTACCCAGTACGGAGGATCCAACTACAATGAGCAGTTCTTC. Its protein is CASTQYGGSNYNEQFF. The chain links TRBV19 to TRBJ2-1; TRBD2 might be the D (5 bases). Per the germline V gene, CDR1 is LNHDA and CDR2 is SQIVND (reference sequence). Trimming removed 7 bases at V and 3 bases at J, with 19 bases between. The CDR3 length is 16 residues.

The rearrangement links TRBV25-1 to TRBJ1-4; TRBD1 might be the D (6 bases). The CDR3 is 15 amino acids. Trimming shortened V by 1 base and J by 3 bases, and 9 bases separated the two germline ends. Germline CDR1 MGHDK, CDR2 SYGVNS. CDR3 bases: TGTGCCAGCAGTGAATTTAGGGGGTCTAATGAAAAACTGTTTTTT. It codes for CASSEFRGSNEKLFF.

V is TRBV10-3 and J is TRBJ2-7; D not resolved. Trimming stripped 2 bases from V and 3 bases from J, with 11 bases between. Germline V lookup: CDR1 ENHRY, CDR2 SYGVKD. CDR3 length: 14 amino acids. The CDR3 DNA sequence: TGTGCCATCAGTGAGGGACGGCGTGTCTACGAGCAGTACTTC. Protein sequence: CAISEGRRVYEQYF.

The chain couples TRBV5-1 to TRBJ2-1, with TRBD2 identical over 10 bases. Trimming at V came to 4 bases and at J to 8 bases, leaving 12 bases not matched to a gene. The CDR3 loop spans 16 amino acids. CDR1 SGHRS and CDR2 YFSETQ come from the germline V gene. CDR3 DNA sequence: TGCGCCAGCAGCCCGGGGAGGACTAGCGGTTCGGATGAGCAGTTCTTC. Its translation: CASSPGRTSGSDEQFF.

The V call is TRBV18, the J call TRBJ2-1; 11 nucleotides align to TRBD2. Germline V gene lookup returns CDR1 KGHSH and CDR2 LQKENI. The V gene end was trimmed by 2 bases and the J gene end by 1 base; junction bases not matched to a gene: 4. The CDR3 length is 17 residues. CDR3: CASSPAGTSGSYNEQFF. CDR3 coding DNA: TGTGCCAGCTCACCAGCGGGGACTAGCGGATCCTACAATGAGCAGTTCTTC.

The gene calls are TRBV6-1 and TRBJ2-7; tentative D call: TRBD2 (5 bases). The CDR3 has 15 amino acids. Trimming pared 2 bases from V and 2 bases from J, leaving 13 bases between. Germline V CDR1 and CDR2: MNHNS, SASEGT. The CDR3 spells CASSERGGAPYEQYF. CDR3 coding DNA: TGTGCCAGCAGTGAAAGAGGAGGAGCCCCCTACGAGCAGTACTTC.

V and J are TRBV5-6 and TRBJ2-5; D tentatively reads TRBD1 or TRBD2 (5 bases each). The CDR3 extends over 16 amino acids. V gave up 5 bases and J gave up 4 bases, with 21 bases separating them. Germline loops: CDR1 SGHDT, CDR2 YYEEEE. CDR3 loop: CASRQSGGERGETQYF. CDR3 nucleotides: TGTGCCAGCAGACAAAGTGGGGGAGAGCGTGGAGAGACCCAGTACTTC.

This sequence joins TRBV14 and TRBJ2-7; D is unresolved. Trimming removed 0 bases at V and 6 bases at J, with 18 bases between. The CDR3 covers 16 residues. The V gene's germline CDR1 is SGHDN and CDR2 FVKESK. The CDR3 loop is CASSQETARSRAEQYF. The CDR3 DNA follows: TGTGCCAGCAGCCAAGAAACGGCTAGGAGTAGGGCCGAGCAGTACTTC.

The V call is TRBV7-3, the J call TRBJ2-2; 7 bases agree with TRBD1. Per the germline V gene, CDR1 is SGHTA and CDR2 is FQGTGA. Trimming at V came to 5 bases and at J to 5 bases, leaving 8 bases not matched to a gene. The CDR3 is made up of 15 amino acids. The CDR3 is CASSEQGPGTGELFF. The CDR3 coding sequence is TGTGCCAGCAGCGAACAGGGGCCGGGAACCGGGGAGCTGTTTTTT.

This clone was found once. DNA of the CDR3: TGTGCCAGCAGCTCCATACGGACTAGTAGGGAGACCCAGTACTTC. As protein: CASSSIRTSRETQYF. V usage is TRBV7-9 and J usage is TRBJ2-5; 7 bases are shared with TRBD2. This CDR3 is 15 amino acids long. CDR1 and CDR2 (germline): SEHNR, FQNEAQ (reference sequence). With 4 bases clipped from V and 5 bases from J, the junction kept 10 bases outside the gene matches.

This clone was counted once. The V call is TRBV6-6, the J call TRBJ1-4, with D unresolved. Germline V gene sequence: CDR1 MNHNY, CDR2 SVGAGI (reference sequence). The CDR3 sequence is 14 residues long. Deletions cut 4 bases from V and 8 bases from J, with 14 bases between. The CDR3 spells CASSSTDRGEKLFF. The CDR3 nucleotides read TGTGCCAGCAGTTCCACGGACCGAGGAGAAAAACTGTTTTTT.

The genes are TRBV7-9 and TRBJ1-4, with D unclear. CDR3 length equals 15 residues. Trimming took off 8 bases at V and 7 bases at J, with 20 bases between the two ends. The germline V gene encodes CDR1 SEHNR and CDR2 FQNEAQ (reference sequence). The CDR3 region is CASQLAWTKGEKLFF. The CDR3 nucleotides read TGTGCCAGCCAACTCGCATGGACCAAGGGTGAAAAACTGTTTTTT.

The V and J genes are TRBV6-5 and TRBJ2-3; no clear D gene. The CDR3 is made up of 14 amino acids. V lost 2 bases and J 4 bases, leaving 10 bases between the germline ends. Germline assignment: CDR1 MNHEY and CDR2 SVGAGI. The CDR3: CASSYTHLSDTQYF. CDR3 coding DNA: TGTGCCAGCAGTTACACACACTTGTCAGATACGCAGTATTTT.

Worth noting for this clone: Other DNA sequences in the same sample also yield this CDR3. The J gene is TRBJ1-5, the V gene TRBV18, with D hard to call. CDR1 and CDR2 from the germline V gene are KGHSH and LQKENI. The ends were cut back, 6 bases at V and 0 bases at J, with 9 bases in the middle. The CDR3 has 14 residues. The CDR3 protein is CASSSGLSNQPQHF. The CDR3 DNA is TGTGCCAGCTCTTCCGGCCTTAGCAATCAGCCCCAGCATTTT.

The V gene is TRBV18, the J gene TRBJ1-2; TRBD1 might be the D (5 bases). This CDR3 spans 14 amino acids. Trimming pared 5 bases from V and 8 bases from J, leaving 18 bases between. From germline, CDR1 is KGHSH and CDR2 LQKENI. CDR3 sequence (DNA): TGTGCCAGCTCAGTGACAGCTAGCTATGGAGGCTACACCTTC. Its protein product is CASSVTASYGGYTF.

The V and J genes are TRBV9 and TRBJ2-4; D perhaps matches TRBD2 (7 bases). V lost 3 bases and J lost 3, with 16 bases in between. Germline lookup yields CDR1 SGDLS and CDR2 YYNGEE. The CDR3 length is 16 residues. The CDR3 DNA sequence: TGTGCCAGCAGCGAGGGGGGGGAGCTGGGCAAAAACATTCAGTACTTC. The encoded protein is CASSEGGELGKNIQYF.

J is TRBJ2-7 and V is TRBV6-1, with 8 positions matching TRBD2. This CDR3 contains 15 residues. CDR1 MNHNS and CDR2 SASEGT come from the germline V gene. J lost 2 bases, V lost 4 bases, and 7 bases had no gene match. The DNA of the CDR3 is TGTGCCAGCAGTGGGGGGAGCGGGAGACCCTACGAGCAGTACTTC. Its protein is CASSGGSGRPYEQYF.

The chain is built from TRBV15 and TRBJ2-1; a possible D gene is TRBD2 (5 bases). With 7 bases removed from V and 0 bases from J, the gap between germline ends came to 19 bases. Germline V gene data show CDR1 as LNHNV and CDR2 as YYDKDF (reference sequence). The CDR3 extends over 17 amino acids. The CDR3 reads CATKTLGVESSYNEQFF. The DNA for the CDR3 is TGTGCCACCAAGACCCTGGGAGTTGAGAGCTCCTACAATGAGCAGTTCTTC.

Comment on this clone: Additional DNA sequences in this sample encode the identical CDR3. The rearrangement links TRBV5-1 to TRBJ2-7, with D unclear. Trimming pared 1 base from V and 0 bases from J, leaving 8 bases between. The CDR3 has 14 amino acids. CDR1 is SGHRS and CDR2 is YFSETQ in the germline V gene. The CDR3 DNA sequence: TGCGCCAGCAGCTTGTCGGGCGCCTCCTACGAGCAGTACTTC. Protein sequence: CASSLSGASYEQYF.

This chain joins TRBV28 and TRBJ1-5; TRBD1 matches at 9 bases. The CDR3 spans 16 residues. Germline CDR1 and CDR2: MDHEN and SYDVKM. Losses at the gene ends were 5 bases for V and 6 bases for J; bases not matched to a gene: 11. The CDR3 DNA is TGTGCCAGCAGTATTCCTCCCGGGACAGGGATTCAGCCCCAGCATTTT. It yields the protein CASSIPPGTGIQPQHF.